This T cell receptor (beta chain) was recovered during a study of vaccination effects on CD4 cells after COVID-19. Clones were sequenced by immunoSEQ multiplex PCR, and TCRdb holds only the in-frame ones, with some missing. The sample includes tens of thousands of clones, roughly 76% seen only once; the top ten take 5%. Study-level findings and limits: Nearly all vaccine-induced clones in healthy recipients recognized only SARS-CoV-2. Clones induced by infection and by vaccine showed marked clonal contraction late after vaccination. Convalescent patients in the study were few, and early post-infection timepoints were absent.

The CDR3 spans 14 residues. Germline V CDR1 and CDR2: LGHDT, YNNKEL (reference sequence). The ends were cut back, 1 base at V and 6 bases at J, with 12 bases in the middle. With respect to this clone: Its antigen remains unidentified.

Under the ViraFEST assay, PBMC were stimulated with viral peptide pools so that antigen-specific CD4+ T cells expanded. Sequencing was performed afterwards. Scientists isolated CD4+ T cells after an approximately ten-day culture period ended. Neither prior SARS-CoV-2 infection nor positive nucleocapsid antibodies were present in the vaccine recipients. This rearrangement joins TRBV3-1 (or the pseudogene TRBV3-2) to TRBJ1-1; the D gene is possibly TRBD1 (6 bases). This receptor was obtained from a human donor who received a COVID-19 vaccine. The sequences come from CD4+ T cells from PBMCs cultured with SARS-CoV-2 spike peptides, collected before COVID-19 vaccination. CDR3 in amino acids: CASSQVRGRAEAFF. CDR3 in DNA: TGTGCCAGCAGCCAAGTCAGGGGCAGGGCTGAAGCTTTCTTT.